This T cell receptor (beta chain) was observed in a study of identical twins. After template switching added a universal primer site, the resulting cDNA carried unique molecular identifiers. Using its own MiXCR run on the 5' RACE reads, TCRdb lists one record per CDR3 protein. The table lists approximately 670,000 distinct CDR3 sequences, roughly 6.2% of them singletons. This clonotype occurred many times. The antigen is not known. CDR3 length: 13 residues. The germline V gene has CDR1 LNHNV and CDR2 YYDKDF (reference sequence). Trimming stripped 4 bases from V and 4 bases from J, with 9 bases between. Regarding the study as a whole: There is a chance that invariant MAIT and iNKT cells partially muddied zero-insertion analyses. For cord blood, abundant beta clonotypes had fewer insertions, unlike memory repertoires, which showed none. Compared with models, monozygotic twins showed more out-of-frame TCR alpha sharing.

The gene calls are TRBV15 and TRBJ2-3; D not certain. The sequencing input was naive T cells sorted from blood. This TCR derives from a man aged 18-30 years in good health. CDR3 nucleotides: TGTGCCACCAGCATTTTAAGGCCAGATACGCAGTATTTT. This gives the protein CATSILRPDTQYF.